The 29 T cell receptor beta chains in this list originate from one sample, sequenced in a study of cytomegalovirus exposure and HLA in healthy donors (dated by TCRdb to 2016 to 2017). The method was the immunoSEQ multiplex PCR assay. The multiplex PCR relied on a mix of 60 forward primers for TCR Vbeta segments and 13 reverse primers for TCR Jbeta segments. TCRdb stores this immuneACCESS table with in-frame sequences only. Part of the clones is absent; in the studies checked, under half of the shortfall reflects unresolved V genes, and no reason is known for the rest. The sample table contains more than 70,000 clones; only one count was recorded for over 60% of them. Of the sample, 7.6% falls within the top ten clones. Sequenced: PBMCs. Every receptor here comes from a man aged 35-49 years in good health and CMV-seropositive.

CDR3 DNA sequence: TGTGCCAGTAGTCCGGCGGGTTCACAGGGGAATACGCAGTATTTT. Its protein is CASSPAGSQGNTQYF. The genes are TRBV19 and TRBJ2-3; TRBD1 aligns across 7 bases. In germline, CDR1 is LNHDA, CDR2 SQIVND (reference sequence). V shed 5 bases, J shed 7 bases, and the junction held 12 bases outside the gene matches. This CDR3 has 15 residues.

The chain carries TRBV5-1 and TRBJ1-1, with 7 bases fitting TRBD1. From germline, CDR1 is SGHRS and CDR2 YFSETQ. This CDR3 is 15 amino acids long. With 4 bases clipped from V and 0 bases from J, the junction kept 6 bases outside the gene matches. The CDR3 sequence: CASSLTGKMNTEAFF. The CDR3 DNA follows: TGCGCCAGCAGCCTGACAGGGAAAATGAACACTGAAGCTTTCTTT.

The chain uses TRBV6-6 and TRBJ1-5; maybe TRBD1 (5 bases). Deletions cut 6 bases from V and 3 bases from J, with 12 bases between. This CDR3 region has 14 residues. Germline V CDR1 and CDR2: MNHNY, SVGAGI (reference sequence). The CDR3 sequence: CASRRPRDNQPQHF. In DNA, the CDR3 is TGTGCCAGCAGGAGGCCCAGGGACAATCAGCCCCAGCATTTT.

This clone was seen once. The chain recombines TRBV5-1 with TRBJ1-6, with D maybe TRBD1 (5 bases). The CDR3 runs to 15 residues. Trimming pared 4 bases from V and 10 bases from J, leaving 18 bases between. In germline, CDR1 is SGHRS, CDR2 YFSETQ. In DNA, the CDR3 is TGCGCCAGCAGCCTCGGAGGGGCCGGGCGGTCACCCCTCCACTTT. Protein product: CASSLGGAGRSPLHF.

The chain uses TRBV9 and TRBJ1-5; 9 nucleotides match TRBD1. V lost 0 bases, J lost 4 bases, and 2 bases stayed unmatched. The CDR3 extends over 15 amino acids. Germline loops: CDR1 SGDLS, CDR2 YYNGEE. The CDR3 nucleotides are TGTGCCAGCAGCGTAGGGACAGGGGATAATCAGCCCCAGCATTTT. Its translation: CASSVGTGDNQPQHF.

The chain couples TRBV9 to TRBJ1-3; TRBD1 aligns across 7 bases. The germline CDR1 and CDR2 sequences are SGDLS and YYNGEE. This CDR3 is built from 16 residues. J lost 2 bases, V lost 3 bases, and 8 bases had no gene match. The CDR3 reads CASSATPGTAGNTIYF. CDR3 bases: TGTGCCAGCAGCGCGACACCAGGGACAGCTGGAAACACCATATATTTT.

The V and J genes are TRBV2 and TRBJ2-5, with 8 bases matching TRBD1. Unmatched junction bases numbered 1, after V lost 6 bases and J lost 1 base. The CDR3 runs 13 residues. Germline assignment: CDR1 SNHLY and CDR2 FYNNEI. CDR3 sequence reads: CASRGTGQETQYF. The CDR3 DNA reads as TGTGCCAGCAGAGGGACAGGCCAAGAGACCCAGTACTTC.

J is TRBJ2-1 and V is TRBV7-2; D unresolved. This CDR3 is 13 amino acids long. The germline CDR1 and CDR2 sequences are SGHTA and FQGNSA. Trimming pared 5 bases from V and 9 bases from J, leaving 14 bases between. The CDR3 nucleotides are TGTGCCAGCAGCCCCTTGAGGAAAGGTGAGCAGTTCTTC. Translation: CASSPLRKGEQFF.

This chain joins TRBV7-9 and TRBJ1-5, with D uncertain. Germline V gene data show CDR1 as SEHNR and CDR2 as FQNEAQ (reference sequence). V was shortened by 0 bases and J by 6 bases, with 12 bases between the two germline ends. The CDR3 covers 15 residues. CDR3 in DNA: TGTGCCAGCAGCTTAGCGTCCGCAGGTCTTCAGCCCCAGCATTTT. Translating gives CASSLASAGLQPQHF.

The table lists this clone with a few counts. The chain couples TRBV6-5 to TRBJ1-1, with no clear D. The germline CDR1 and CDR2 sequences are MNHEY and SVGAGI. Trimming took off 1 base at V and 7 bases at J, with 7 bases between the two ends. The CDR3 covers 12 residues. CDR3 sequence: CASSYLRGEAFF. The CDR3 region has the DNA TGTGCCAGCAGTTACTTGCGGGGTGAAGCTTTCTTT.

This sequence joins TRBV9 and TRBJ2-3; TRBD2 agrees at 9 bases. V shed 0 bases and J 2 bases; nucleotides not matched to a gene: 4. Germline V lookup: CDR1 SGDLS, CDR2 YYNGEE. The CDR3 covers 16 residues. The chain's CDR3 is CASSVAAGGPTDTQYF. The CDR3 DNA follows: TGTGCCAGCAGCGTAGCTGCGGGAGGGCCCACAGATACGCAGTATTTT.

This clone was counted between two and nine times. V gene TRBV6-5 combines with J gene TRBJ1-1; maybe TRBD1 (5 bases). Germline V gene data show CDR1 as MNHEY and CDR2 as SVGAGI. Between the trimmed V and J ends, which lost 6 bases and 4 bases, there was a span of 9 bases. CDR3 length equals 12 residues. The CDR3 protein is CASSPDSTEAFF. CDR3 DNA: TGTGCCAGCAGCCCCGACAGCACTGAAGCTTTCTTT.

CDR3: CASSQNAGGANGYTF. The CDR3 DNA follows: TGCGCCAGCAGCCAAAACGCAGGGGGCGCGAATGGCTACACCTTC. The chain links TRBV5-1 to TRBJ1-2; 8 nucleotides line up with TRBD1. Germline CDR1 SGHRS, CDR2 YFSETQ. The length of the CDR3 is 15 residues. Germline trimming cut 4 bases from V and 6 bases from J; bases unmatched to any gene: 11.

The chain recombines TRBV2 with TRBJ2-2, with 9 bases fitting TRBD1. The ends lost 4 bases at V and 4 bases at J; junction bases unmatched: 7. The CDR3 runs 16 residues. Germline V CDR1 and CDR2: SNHLY, FYNNEI. The CDR3 DNA sequence: TGTGCCAGCAGTGGAACAGGGGGCTTCGTCACCGGGGAGCTGTTTTTT. Protein sequence: CASSGTGGFVTGELFF.

The J gene is TRBJ1-2, the V gene TRBV4-1; D might be TRBD1 (5 bases). The CDR3 extends over 15 amino acids. The ends were cut back, 0 bases at V and 8 bases at J, with 16 bases in the middle. Germline lookup yields CDR1 MGHRA and CDR2 YSYEKL. The CDR3 sequence: CASSQDGAGVRGYTF. DNA for the CDR3: TGCGCCAGCAGCCAAGATGGGGCGGGGGTTCGGGGCTACACCTTC.

V and J are TRBV29-1 and TRBJ1-2, with 7 bases aligning to TRBD1. The CDR3 contains 13 residues. V was clipped by 4 bases and J by 4 bases; unmatched bases: 6. The germline CDR1 and CDR2 sequences are SQVTM and ANQGSEA. The CDR3 bases are TGCAGCGTTGCTCTACAGGGGTTCTATGGCTACACCTTC. Residues: CSVALQGFYGYTF.

The chain carries TRBV28 and TRBJ2-4; perhaps TRBD2 as D (5 bases). V lost 8 bases to trimming and J lost 5 bases, with 16 bases between them. The CDR3 totals 14 residues. From germline, CDR1 is MDHEN and CDR2 SYDVKM. CDR3 loop: CASSLEGLQNIQYF. The CDR3 nucleotides are TGTGCCAGCTCCTTAGAGGGATTACAAAACATTCAGTACTTC.

The J gene is TRBJ2-7, the V gene TRBV15; 7 bases map to TRBD2. Germline V CDR1 and CDR2: LNHNV, YYDKDF (reference sequence). This CDR3 contains 16 residues. The ends lost 1 base at V and 4 bases at J; junction bases unmatched: 10. This CDR3 is CATSRARREVLYEQYF. CDR3 bases: TGTGCCACCAGCAGAGCTAGACGGGAGGTCTTATACGAGCAGTACTTC.

V is TRBV19 and J is TRBJ1-5; D is undetermined. From germline, CDR1 is LNHDA and CDR2 SQIVND (reference sequence). The V end lost 5 bases, the J end lost 0 bases, and 11 bases lay between the germline ends. This CDR3 is built from 15 residues. The CDR3 loop is CASSYTIYSNQPQHF. CDR3 nucleotides: TGTGCCAGTAGTTACACAATTTATAGCAATCAGCCCCAGCATTTT. The whole variable domain, filled in from reference TRBV19 and TRBJ1-5, reads DGGITQSPKYLFRKEGQNVTLSCEQNLNHDAMYWYRQDPGQGLRLIYYSQIVNDFQKGDIAEGYSVSREKKESFPLTVTSAQKNPTAFYLCASSYTIYSNQPQHFGDGTRLSIL.

This sequence joins TRBV4-1 and TRBJ1-2; TRBD1 might be the D (6 bases). Per the germline V gene, CDR1 is MGHRA and CDR2 is YSYEKL. The CDR3 is 13 amino acids. V lost 4 bases to trimming and J lost 6 bases, with 12 bases between them. In DNA, the CDR3 is TGCGCCAGCAGCCTCGGGACATCAGATGGCTACACCTTC. Its translation is CASSLGTSDGYTF.

This clone was detected once. This chain links TRBV19 with TRBJ2-1; 10 nucleotides agree with TRBD1. Germline V gene data show CDR1 as LNHDA and CDR2 as SQIVND (reference sequence). CDR3 length equals 15 residues. With 3 bases clipped from V and 4 bases from J, the junction kept 3 bases outside the gene matches. The CDR3 protein is CASSMDRGSYNEQFF. DNA for the CDR3: TGTGCCAGTAGTATGGACAGGGGGTCGTACAATGAGCAGTTCTTC.

V is TRBV5-6 and J is TRBJ2-7; 7 bases are a match to TRBD1. This CDR3 is built from 14 residues. With 4 bases clipped from V and 3 bases from J, the junction kept 7 bases outside the gene matches. Germline assignment: CDR1 SGHDT and CDR2 YYEEEE. CDR3 loop: CASSLGDSLYEQYF. For the CDR3, the DNA is TGTGCCAGCAGCCTGGGGGACAGCCTCTACGAGCAGTACTTC. The whole variable domain, remainder taken from reference TRBV5-6 and TRBJ2-7, is DAGVTQSPTHLIKTRGQQVTLRCSPKSGHDTVSWYQQALGQGPQFIFQYYEEEERQRGNFPDRFSGHQFPNYSSELNVNALLLGDSALYLCASSLGDSLYEQYFGPGTRLTVT.

The chain uses TRBV19 and TRBJ1-5, with TRBD1 matching 8 bases. CDR3 length: 14 amino acids. Germline CDR1 LNHDA, CDR2 SQIVND (reference sequence). Germline trimming cut 3 bases from V and 6 bases from J; bases unmatched to any gene: 4. The CDR3 sequence: CASSIKQGVQPQHF. The CDR3 region has the DNA TGTGCCAGTAGTATTAAACAGGGGGTTCAGCCCCAGCATTTT.

The rearrangement links TRBV11-3 to TRBJ2-7; 8 nucleotides agree with TRBD1. The J segment lost 5 bases and the V segment lost 5 bases, leaving 8 bases of the junction unmatched. From germline, CDR1 is SGHNT and CDR2 YENEEA. The CDR3 loop spans 14 amino acids. The CDR3 is CASSPGQGEDEQYF. The CDR3 DNA reads TGTGCCAGCAGCCCCGGACAGGGTGAAGACGAGCAGTACTTC.

The chain is built from TRBV30 and TRBJ1-3, with D hard to call. Germline lookup yields CDR1 GTSNPN and CDR2 SVGIG (reference sequence). V lost 2 bases, J lost 8 bases, and 13 bases lay in between. CDR3 length: 13 amino acids. The CDR3 sequence is CAWSRRNRDTIYF. The CDR3 DNA reads as TGTGCCTGGAGTAGAAGAAACCGAGACACCATATATTTT. Using reference TRBV30 and TRBJ1-3 for the parts outside the CDR3, the full variable domain is SQTIHQWPATLVQPVGSPLSLECTVEGTSNPNLYWYRQAAGRGLQLLFYSVGIGQISSEVPQNLSASRPQDRQFILSSKKLLLSDSGFYLCAWSRRNRDTIYFGEGSWLTVV.

The rearrangement uses TRBV29-1 and TRBJ2-1; 8 nucleotides match TRBD1. Germline V gene lookup returns CDR1 SQVTM and CDR2 ANQGSEA. The CDR3 extends over 13 amino acids. V trimming: 6 bases; J trimming: 7 bases; junction bases outside the gene matches: 8. The CDR3 DNA sequence: TGCAGCGTGAGGGGACAGGTCGGAAATGAGCAGTTCTTC. Translated: CSVRGQVGNEQFF.

This clone has more than one count but fewer than ten. The chain employs TRBV30 and TRBJ2-3; 8 bases map to TRBD2. After removal of 5 bases from V and 0 bases from J, the junction contained 7 bases not matched to a gene. Germline assignment: CDR1 GTSNPN and CDR2 SVGIG (reference sequence). CDR3 length: 15 residues. CDR3 sequence reads: CAWGTRGTSTDTQYF. CDR3 nucleotide sequence: TGTGCCTGGGGGACTAGGGGTACTAGCACAGATACGCAGTATTTT.

This chain joins TRBV4-1 and TRBJ1-2, with TRBD1 as a possible D gene (5 bases). V lost 4 bases and J lost 8, with 14 bases in between. The germline gives CDR1 MGHRA, CDR2 YSYEKL. The CDR3 has 13 residues. DNA of the CDR3: TGCGCCAGCAGCCCGGGCGGGGGTAGGGGCTACACCTTC. It encodes CASSPGGGRGYTF.

The CDR3 region is CSVERDREKLFF. CDR3 DNA: TGCAGCGTTGAGCGGGACCGTGAAAAACTGTTTTTT. The chain uses TRBV29-1 and TRBJ1-4; tentatively, D is TRBD1 (5 bases). Trimming cost V 3 bases and J 7 bases, with 9 bases left between them. The V gene's germline CDR1 is SQVTM and CDR2 ANQGSEA. The CDR3 runs 12 residues.